Here is one T cell receptor (beta chain) with its context. Trimming removed 6 bases at V and 0 bases at J, with 12 bases between. CDR3 length: 14 amino acids. Germline CDR1 LNHDA, CDR2 SQIVND (reference sequence). This specimen belongs to a study of blood T cell repertoires in COVID-19. Here immunoSEQ multiplex PCR was the method, and the copy in TCRdb shows in-frame clones only, minus some. The sample consists of approximately 440,000 clones, approximately 88% of them appearing once. The receptor was isolated from a woman aged 45-60 years with COVID-19, enrolled during active disease. The V call is TRBV19, the J call TRBJ2-7, with D perhaps matching TRBD1 (5 bases). Sample: peripheral blood. The CDR3 is CASSQTANSYEQYF. CDR3 sequence (DNA): TGTGCCAGTAGCCAGACAGCAAACTCCTACGAGCAGTACTTC.